What follows are 27 T cell receptor beta chains derived from one specimen sequenced in a study of shared clonotypes between healthy human individuals. Only in-frame clones appear in the TCRdb table, and some are missing; sequencing was by immunoSEQ multiplex PCR. The sample includes about 510,000 clones, 90% to 96% seen only once; the top ten take approximately 0.06%. The sequenced material came from naive CD4+ T cells sorted from blood. Subset in this sample: CD45RA+ positively selected. These receptors originate from a woman aged 25 to 45 in good health.

The rearrangement uses TRBV5-1 and TRBJ2-5, with 8 bases that match TRBD2. The CDR3 runs 16 residues. The V gene end was trimmed by 4 bases and the J gene end by 4 bases; junction bases not matched to a gene: 12. Per germline, CDR1 SGHRS and CDR2 YFSETQ. CDR3 residues: CASSAQAAGGLETQYF. Written as DNA, the CDR3 is TGCGCCAGCAGCGCGCAGGCGGCGGGAGGATTAGAGACCCAGTACTTC.

The chain links TRBV28 to TRBJ2-5, with TRBD2 matching over 8 bases. Looked up from germline, CDR1 is MDHEN and CDR2 is SYDVKM. Losses at the gene ends were 5 bases for V and 3 bases for J; bases not matched to a gene: 14. The CDR3 loop spans 17 amino acids. CDR3 amino acids: CASSLFVPSGWKETQYF. As DNA, the CDR3 is TGTGCCAGCAGTCTGTTCGTCCCTAGCGGGTGGAAAGAGACCCAGTACTTC.

The J gene is TRBJ2-6, the V gene TRBV25-1, with a tentative D call TRBD2 (7 bases). The ends were cut back, 8 bases at V and 4 bases at J, with 15 bases in the middle. CDR3 length equals 15 residues. CDR1 is MGHDK and CDR2 is SYGVNS in the germline V gene. The CDR3 sequence: CASAIGGAGANVLTF. The CDR3 nucleotides read TGTGCCAGCGCCATTGGGGGGGCAGGGGCCAACGTCCTGACTTTC.

This rearrangement joins TRBV25-1 to TRBJ2-1; 9 bases agree with TRBD2. Germline values: CDR1 MGHDK, CDR2 SYGVNS. V trimming: 1 base; J trimming: 0 bases; junction bases outside the gene matches: 4. CDR3 length: 17 residues. DNA of the CDR3: TGTGCCAGCAGTGAATTTCTTAGCGGGAGCTCCTACAATGAGCAGTTCTTC. Amino acid sequence: CASSEFLSGSSYNEQFF.

The chain combines TRBV18 with TRBJ1-1, with no clear D. V shed 4 bases and J shed 1 base, with 10 bases lying between them. Germline V gene lookup returns CDR1 KGHSH and CDR2 LQKENI. The CDR3 contains 14 residues. CDR3 coding DNA: TGTGCCAGCTCACACGGGATATCGAACACTGAAGCTTTCTTT. Its protein is CASSHGISNTEAFF.

The V call is TRBV6-5, the J call TRBJ1-3; maybe TRBD1 (5 bases). Germline V lookup: CDR1 MNHEY, CDR2 SVGAGI. This CDR3 spans 12 amino acids. Trimming left V 2 bases short and J 9 bases short, with 8 bases between. The CDR3 nucleotides read TGTGCCAGCAGTTACGGGGGGGGCACCATATATTTT. It specifies CASSYGGGTIYF.

The chain is built from TRBV7-6 and TRBJ2-3; a possible D gene is TRBD2 (6 bases). This CDR3 region has 14 residues. V shed 5 bases and J shed 1 base, with 10 bases lying between them. Germline lookup yields CDR1 SGHVS and CDR2 FNYEAQ. The CDR3 reads CASSPIAGTDTQYF. The CDR3 DNA sequence: TGTGCCAGCAGCCCAATAGCGGGCACAGATACGCAGTATTTT.

The chain has TRBV7-9 and TRBJ1-3; D gene uncertain. V was trimmed by 6 bases and J by 0 bases, leaving 12 bases between them. CDR1 and CDR2 (germline): SEHNR, FQNEAQ (reference sequence). This CDR3 region has 15 residues. Written as DNA, the CDR3 is TGTGCCAGCAGTTTGGTCTCTTTCTCTGGAAACACCATATATTTT. This translates into CASSLVSFSGNTIYF.

This chain joins TRBV28 and TRBJ2-5; 9 positions match TRBD1. CDR3 length: 15 amino acids. J was trimmed by 1 base and V by 6 bases; bases with no gene match: 6. CDR1 is MDHEN and CDR2 is SYDVKM in the germline V gene. The CDR3 DNA sequence: TGTGCCAGCAGCACTATGGGACAGGGCCAAGAGACCCAGTACTTC. Translated: CASSTMGQGQETQYF.

Remarks on this clone: The identical CDR3 is also encoded by other nucleotide sequences in the sample. The chain joins TRBV28 to TRBJ2-1, with 14 nucleotides matching TRBD2. Germline lookup yields CDR1 MDHEN and CDR2 SYDVKM. J lost 6 bases, V lost 3 bases, and 1 base had no gene match. The length of the CDR3 is 15 residues. CDR3 nucleotides: TGTGCCAGCAGTTTTGGGACTAGCGGGAGCAATGAGCAGTTCTTC. Residues: CASSFGTSGSNEQFF.

The V gene is TRBV13, the J gene TRBJ2-1; no clear D gene. The V and J ends lost 8 bases and 2 bases respectively, with 7 bases between them. This CDR3 has 12 amino acids. Germline CDR1 PRHDT, CDR2 FYEKMQ (reference sequence). For the CDR3, the DNA is TGTGCCAGCTCGGAAACCTACAATGAGCAGTTCTTC. It yields the protein CASSETYNEQFF.

The CDR3 loop reads CASRVTVNTEAFF. In DNA form, the CDR3 reads TGTGCCAGCAGGGTGACAGTGAACACTGAAGCTTTCTTT. This chain links TRBV28 with TRBJ1-1, with TRBD1 as a possible D gene (5 bases). The CDR3 consists of 13 residues. Germline V lookup: CDR1 MDHEN, CDR2 SYDVKM. Trimming took 6 bases from V and 0 from J, leaving 8 bases between them.

The chain uses TRBV7-6 and TRBJ2-1; 12 bases map to TRBD2. Germline loops: CDR1 SGHVS, CDR2 FNYEAQ. This CDR3 contains 16 residues. J lost 8 bases, V lost 1 base, and 6 bases had no gene match. In DNA form, the CDR3 reads TGTGCCAGCAGCTTAGGACTAGCGGGAGTTACCCATGAGCAGTTCTTC. It specifies CASSLGLAGVTHEQFF.

The genes are TRBV19 and TRBJ2-7; TRBD2 agrees at 8 bases. V trimming: 3 bases; J trimming: 0 bases; junction bases outside the gene matches: 4. This CDR3 comprises 15 residues. Germline V CDR1 and CDR2: LNHDA, SQIVND (reference sequence). This CDR3 is CASSITSGGSYEQYF. For the CDR3, the DNA is TGTGCCAGTAGTATTACTAGCGGAGGCTCCTACGAGCAGTACTTC.

The gene calls are TRBV6-1 and TRBJ1-4, with D possibly being TRBD1 (6 bases). Germline assignment: CDR1 MNHNS and CDR2 SASEGT. CDR3 length equals 15 residues. Trimming left V 4 bases short and J 4 bases short, with 13 bases between. The CDR3 region is CASSVMTGNNEKLFF. CDR3 in DNA: TGTGCCAGCAGTGTCATGACAGGCAATAATGAAAAACTGTTTTTT.

This chain links TRBV28 with TRBJ2-1; D is perhaps TRBD1 (5 bases). This CDR3 comprises 12 residues. V lost 3 bases to trimming and J lost 10 bases, with 10 bases between them. The germline V gene has CDR1 MDHEN and CDR2 SYDVKM. CDR3 protein: CASSFQGWEQFF. CDR3 sequence (DNA): TGTGCCAGCAGTTTCCAGGGCTGGGAGCAGTTCTTC.

This sequence joins TRBV28 and TRBJ2-5; TRBD2 matches 8 bases. Germline-derived CDR1 and CDR2 are MDHEN and SYDVKM. This CDR3 spans 14 amino acids. V gave up 1 base and J gave up 11 bases; unmatched junction bases: 9. CDR3 residues: CASSLSGGQGRQYF. CDR3 DNA sequence: TGTGCCAGCAGTTTATCGGGAGGGCAGGGGAGACAGTACTTC.

The chain is built from TRBV18 and TRBJ2-5; 9 bases align to TRBD1. J lost 5 bases, V lost 5 bases, and 6 bases had no gene match. CDR3 length: 14 amino acids. Germline CDR1 reads KGHSH; CDR2 reads LQKENI. CDR3 sequence reads: CASSTRTGVETQYF. In nucleotides, the CDR3 is TGTGCCAGCTCAACTCGGACAGGGGTTGAGACCCAGTACTTC. Supplemented by reference TRBV18 and TRBJ2-5, the full variable domain reads NAGVMQNPRHLVRRRGQEARLRCSPMKGHSHVYWYRQLPEEGLKFMVYLQKENIIDESGMPKERFSAEFPKEGPSILRIQQVVRGDSAAYFCASSTRTGVETQYFGPGTRLLVL.

The chain joins TRBV28 to TRBJ2-7; D is uncertain. V lost 5 bases and J lost 6, with 17 bases in between. The germline V gene has CDR1 MDHEN and CDR2 SYDVKM. This CDR3 spans 14 amino acids. Here the CDR3 reads CASSPQSVGFEQYF. DNA of the CDR3: TGTGCCAGCAGTCCCCAGAGTGTCGGGTTCGAGCAGTACTTC. Using reference TRBV28 and TRBJ2-7 for the parts outside the CDR3, the full variable domain is DVKVTQSSRYLVKRTGEKVFLECVQDMDHENMFWYRQDPGLGLRLIYFSYDVKMKEKGDIPEGYSVSREKKERFSLILESASTNQTSMYLCASSPQSVGFEQYFGPGTRLTVT.

The CDR3 reads CASSPRPKGTVLFF. For the CDR3, the DNA is TGTGCCAGCAGTCCGCGTCCCAAGGGGACGGTACTGTTTTTT. The chain joins TRBV28 to TRBJ1-4; perhaps TRBD1 as D (5 bases). V was shortened by 5 bases and J by 13 bases, with 20 bases between the two germline ends. This CDR3 comprises 14 residues. Germline CDR1 and CDR2: MDHEN and SYDVKM. Looking up the rest from reference TRBV28 and TRBJ1-4 gives the full variable domain: DVKVTQSSRYLVKRTGEKVFLECVQDMDHENMFWYRQDPGLGLRLIYFSYDVKMKEKGDIPEGYSVSREKKERFSLILESASTNQTSMYLCASSPRPKGTVLFFGSGTQLSVL.

The CDR3 DNA reads as TGTGCCAGTAGTATCGGCGGGAGCTCCCGAGGCTACGAGCAGTACTTC. This codes for CASSIGGSSRGYEQYF. V and J are TRBV19 and TRBJ2-7; 7 bases align to TRBD2. Germline loops: CDR1 LNHDA, CDR2 SQIVND (reference sequence). CDR3 size: 16 residues. The trim removed 3 bases at V and 3 bases at J, leaving 11 bases unmatched.

The chain joins TRBV28 to TRBJ2-6; TRBD1 matches 7 bases. The CDR3 is made up of 15 amino acids. The V gene end was trimmed by 2 bases and the J gene end by 2 bases; junction bases not matched to a gene: 0. Germline CDR1 MDHEN, CDR2 SYDVKM. This CDR3 is CASSLDRAGANVLTF. In DNA form, the CDR3 reads TGTGCCAGCAGTTTAGACAGGGCTGGGGCCAACGTCCTGACTTTC.

CDR3: CASSQIPRTNSHYEQYF. The CDR3 DNA reads as TGCGCCAGCAGCCAAATTCCTCGGACTAATAGTCACTACGAGCAGTACTTC. The V gene is TRBV4-1, the J gene TRBJ2-7; D may be TRBD2 (6 bases). Deletions cut 2 bases from V and 3 bases from J, with 20 bases between. The CDR3 spans 17 residues. CDR1 MGHRA and CDR2 YSYEKL come from the germline V gene.

Only one count was recorded for this clone. The chain is built from TRBV7-6 and TRBJ2-6, with D possibly being TRBD1 or TRBD2 (5 bases each). The CDR3 has 20 amino acids. V lost 3 bases to trimming and J lost 0 bases, with 21 bases between them. Looked up from germline, CDR1 is SGHVS and CDR2 is FNYEAQ. The CDR3 reads CASSLEAAGRSSSGANVLTF. The CDR3, as DNA: TGTGCCAGCAGCTTGGAGGCGGCAGGGCGCTCATCCTCTGGGGCCAACGTCCTGACTTTC.

The rearrangement uses TRBV18 and TRBJ2-7; 7 bases align to TRBD2. CDR1 and CDR2 from the germline V gene are KGHSH and LQKENI. The CDR3 is made up of 15 amino acids. V lost 4 bases and J lost 0; bases outside the gene matches: 6. This CDR3 reads CASSRAGLSSYEQYF. CDR3 nucleotides: TGTGCCAGCTCACGGGCGGGACTAAGCTCCTACGAGCAGTACTTC.

On this clone: The sample contains more than one DNA sequence encoding this CDR3. The gene calls are TRBV10-1 and TRBJ2-7, with 11 positions matching TRBD1. V shed 0 bases, J shed 3 bases, and the junction held 1 base outside the gene matches. CDR1 and CDR2 (germline): WNHNN, SYGVQD (reference sequence). The CDR3 has 15 residues. CDR3 in DNA: TGCGCCAGCAGTGAGTCGGGGACAGGGGGCTACGAGCAGTACTTC. It translates to CASSESGTGGYEQYF.

This CDR3 is CASSRESGANVLTF. CDR3 in DNA: TGTGCCAGCAGTAGGGAATCTGGGGCCAACGTCCTGACTTTC. This chain uses TRBV7-2 with TRBJ2-6; D not resolved. The length of the CDR3 is 14 residues. V lost 6 bases and J lost 1, with 7 bases in between. The germline CDR1 and CDR2 sequences are SGHTA and FQGNSA.